The 8 T cell receptor beta chains in this list originate from one sample, sequenced in a study of T cells in Graves' hyperthyroidism and ophthalmopathy. RNA transcripts gave rise to amplified TCR beta CDR3 regions. Primed by the HTBI set, a first-round RT-PCR was run on the TCR CDR3. A single record per CDR3 protein comes from TCRdb applying MiXCR to the multiplex PCR reads. The table lists a few hundred thousand distinct CDR3 sequences, over 11% of them singletons. Material: blood. All receptors come from a woman under 40 with Graves' hyperthyroidism that later progressed to Graves' ophthalmopathy.

This clonotype was detected only a few times. The CDR3 here is CSARVHDSTDTQYF. The CDR3, as DNA: TGCAGTGCTAGAGTACACGATAGCACAGATACGCAGTATTTT. The V call is TRBV20-1, the J call TRBJ2-3; D is undetermined. Trimming shortened V by 1 base and J by 0 bases, and 8 bases separated the two germline ends. The CDR3 length is 14 residues. Germline lookup yields CDR1 DFQATT and CDR2 SNEGSKA (reference sequence).

V and J are TRBV29-1 and TRBJ2-2; D is undetermined. CDR1 and CDR2 from the germline V gene are SQVTM and ANQGSEA. The ends were cut back, 4 bases at V and 2 bases at J, with 14 bases in the middle. The CDR3 runs 15 residues. The CDR3 sequence is CSVGGQSLNTGELFF. The CDR3 bases are TGCAGCGTTGGGGGTCAGAGCCTAAACACCGGGGAGCTGTTTTTT.

This clonotype was detected many times. The V gene is TRBV10-3, the J gene TRBJ1-1, with D possibly matching TRBD1 (5 bases). Germline-derived CDR1 and CDR2 are ENHRY and SYGVKD. The CDR3 runs 13 residues. Trimming pared 7 bases from V and 5 bases from J, leaving 14 bases between. CDR3: CAITGESGTEAFF. Written as DNA, the CDR3 is TGTGCCATCACGGGGGAGAGTGGGACTGAAGCTTTCTTT.

This clonotype appeared many times. This chain links TRBV7-8 with TRBJ1-2, with D unclear. V dropped 1 base and J dropped 9 bases, with 12 bases sitting between them. Looked up from germline, CDR1 is SGHVS and CDR2 is FQNEAQ. The CDR3 has 13 residues. Here the CDR3 DNA reads TGTGCCAGCAGCTTAGGTTTCCAGGAAAGCTACACCTTC. It encodes CASSLGFQESYTF.

Comment on this clonotype: The junction shows a germline mismatch at one end, possibly a read error. The chain has TRBV6-1 and TRBJ2-3, with a weak D call TRBD1 (6 bases). CDR1 and CDR2 (germline): MNHNS, SASEGT. There are 15 residues in the CDR3. CDR3 sequence: CASSDLGQSTDMQYF. CDR3 DNA: TGTGCCAGCAGTGATTTGGGACAAAGCACAGATATGCAGTATTTT.

The table lists this clonotype with many counts. The genes are TRBV5-1 and TRBJ2-3; D not resolved. The V and J ends lost 1 base and 0 bases respectively, with 9 bases between them. The V gene's germline CDR1 is SGHRS and CDR2 YFSETQ. The CDR3 is 15 amino acids. The CDR3, as DNA: TGCGCCAGCAGCTTGCGTACAGCGAGCACAGATACGCAGTATTTT. It yields the protein CASSLRTASTDTQYF.

In its sample, this clonotype was seen many times. V usage is TRBV7-8 and J usage is TRBJ2-1; TRBD1 might be the D (5 bases). The length of the CDR3 is 16 residues. The ends were cut back, 5 bases at V and 0 bases at J, with 14 bases in the middle. Germline V gives CDR1 SGHVS, CDR2 FQNEAQ. This CDR3 reads CASSPFGRGSYNEQFF. In DNA form, the CDR3 reads TGTGCCAGCAGCCCTTTTGGAAGGGGCTCCTACAATGAGCAGTTCTTC.

The chain uses TRBV6-1 and TRBJ2-1; TRBD1 aligns across 7 bases. Trimming at V came to 9 bases and at J to 9 bases, leaving 8 bases not matched to a gene. The germline gives CDR1 MNHNS, CDR2 SASEGT. There are 12 residues in the CDR3. The CDR3 DNA reads as TGTGCCAGTACTACAGGGGACGGTGAGCAGTTCTTC. It yields the protein CASTTGDGEQFF.